What follows are 9 T cell receptor beta chains derived from one specimen sequenced in a study of cytomegalovirus exposure and HLA in healthy donors. The study ran its PCR with 60 Vbeta and 13 Jbeta primers. The table came from immunoSEQ multiplex PCR; TCRdb's copy has only in-frame clones and leaves some out. The repertoire includes some 120,000 clones, 79% of them detected once, and approximately 4% sits in the top ten. Sequencing input: PBMCs. These receptors were taken from a man aged 25 to 45 in good health and CMV-seropositive.

This chain connects TRBV4-3 to TRBJ2-3; 8 bases match TRBD2. This CDR3 has 16 amino acids. With V trimmed by 2 bases and J by 0 bases, 4 bases remained unmatched. Germline V gene data show CDR1 as LGHNA and CDR2 as YSLEER. Here the CDR3 DNA reads TGCGCCAGCAGCCAATATCCTAGCGGGAGCACAGATACGCAGTATTTT. Encoded protein: CASSQYPSGSTDTQYF.

J is TRBJ2-7 and V is TRBV7-6; 10 bases are a match to TRBD1. The CDR3 contains 14 residues. The V and J ends lost 4 bases and 6 bases, in that order; junction bases with no gene match: 6. CDR1 and CDR2 from the germline V gene are SGHVS and FNYEAQ. CDR3 nucleotide sequence: TGTGCCAGCAGCTGGGGGACAGGGGTCGGCGAGCAGTACTTC. Translation gives CASSWGTGVGEQYF.

The chain joins TRBV5-6 to TRBJ2-7; D is undetermined. Between the trimmed V and J ends, which lost 7 bases and 1 base, there was a span of 6 bases. The CDR3 sequence is 11 residues long. Germline V gene sequence: CDR1 SGHDT, CDR2 YYEEEE. The CDR3 DNA reads as TGTGCCAGCGGTGAGTCCTACGAGCAGTACTTC. Residues: CASGESYEQYF.

The rearrangement joins TRBV19 to TRBJ1-5; no firm D call. With 3 bases removed from V and 0 bases from J, the gap between germline ends came to 6 bases. There are 14 residues in the CDR3. Germline V gene data show CDR1 as LNHDA and CDR2 as SQIVND (reference sequence). In DNA form, the CDR3 reads TGTGCCAGTAGTATGCTCTATAGCAATCAGCCCCAGCATTTT. Amino acids: CASSMLYSNQPQHF. The complete variable domain, with remaining parts taken from reference TRBV19 and TRBJ1-5, reads DGGITQSPKYLFRKEGQNVTLSCEQNLNHDAMYWYRQDPGQGLRLIYYSQIVNDFQKGDIAEGYSVSREKKESFPLTVTSAQKNPTAFYLCASSMLYSNQPQHFGDGTRLSIL.

CDR3 loop: CASSQSGTLFF. The CDR3 coding sequence is TGTGCCAGCAGCCAATCCGGGACATTGTTTTTT. The V call is TRBV14, the J call TRBJ1-4, with D tentatively TRBD1 (6 bases). This CDR3 spans 11 amino acids. Trimming stripped 2 bases from V and 15 bases from J, with 10 bases between. Germline V gene lookup returns CDR1 SGHDN and CDR2 FVKESK.

The chain has TRBV7-2 and TRBJ2-7; 8 bases are a match to TRBD1. The CDR3 length is 14 residues. V was clipped by 7 bases and J by 3 bases; unmatched bases: 8. The germline CDR1 and CDR2 sequences are SGHTA and FQGNSA. CDR3 in DNA: TGTGCCAGCACCTTTGGACAGGGCGTCTACGAGCAGTACTTC. Its translation: CASTFGQGVYEQYF.

The chain combines TRBV9 with TRBJ2-1, with D possibly TRBD2 on 5 matching bases. Germline V CDR1 and CDR2: SGDLS, YYNGEE. The CDR3 consists of 16 residues. V was clipped by 0 bases and J by 6 bases, with 16 bases between them. In DNA form, the CDR3 reads TGTGCCAGCAGCGTAGCTCGAACTAGTAAGGGCAATGAGCAGTTCTTC. Its protein is CASSVARTSKGNEQFF.

V usage is TRBV9 and J usage is TRBJ2-6, with 7 bases identical to TRBD2. Germline CDR1 reads SGDLS; CDR2 reads YYNGEE. CDR3 length equals 17 residues. V lost 7 bases and J lost 0; bases outside the gene matches: 10. DNA for the CDR3: TGTGCCAGCTTACGCGGGGGTCCCCACTCTGGGGCCAACGTCCTGACTTTC. Amino acid sequence: CASLRGGPHSGANVLTF. The variable domain in full, completed from reference TRBV9 and TRBJ2-6, reads DSGVTQTPKHLITATGQRVTLRCSPRSGDLSVYWYQQSLDQGLQFLIQYYNGEERAKGNILERFSAQQFPDLHSELNLSSLELGDSALYFCASLRGGPHSGANVLTFGAGSRLTVL.

The table lists this clone with a count of one. V and J are TRBV29-1 and TRBJ2-5, with 9 bases aligning to TRBD2. The germline V gene has CDR1 SQVTM and CDR2 ANQGSEA. There are 14 residues in the CDR3. The ends lost 4 bases at V and 4 bases at J; junction bases unmatched: 7. The CDR3 region is CSVVLAGKRETQYF. CDR3 sequence (DNA): TGCAGCGTTGTCCTAGCGGGAAAGAGAGAGACCCAGTACTTC.